One and the same sample provided the 5 T cell receptor beta chains below, sequenced in a study of cytomegalovirus exposure and HLA in healthy donors. Primers for the PCR totalled 60 Vbeta and 13 Jbeta. TCRdb's copy holds only in-frame clones and misses some; the assay was immunoSEQ multiplex PCR. The data hold about 150,000 clones, with under 80% observed a single time. Sequencing used PBMCs. The source of these receptors is a man aged 25 to 45 in good health and CMV-seronegative.

This chain links TRBV20-1 with TRBJ2-7; D is possibly TRBD2 (6 bases). CDR1 is DFQATT, CDR2 SNEGSKA, per germline (reference sequence). The CDR3 loop spans 11 amino acids. The V end was cut by 4 bases, the J end by 3 bases, with 7 bases between. This chain's CDR3 is CSAKEGYEQYF. DNA for the CDR3: TGCAGTGCTAAGGAGGGCTACGAGCAGTACTTC.

The chain carries TRBV7-7 and TRBJ2-3; perhaps TRBD2 as D (6 bases). This CDR3 has 14 residues. Germline V gene lookup returns CDR1 SSHAT and CDR2 FNYEAQ (reference sequence). Trimming removed 5 bases at V and 6 bases at J, with 15 bases between. This chain's CDR3 is CASSHSGGSDTQYF. As DNA, the CDR3 is TGTGCCAGCAGCCATAGTGGGGGGTCCGATACGCAGTATTTT. The whole variable domain, remainder taken from reference TRBV7-7 and TRBJ2-3, is GAGVSQSPRYKVTKRGQDVTLRCDPISSHATLYWYQQALGQGPEFLTYFNYEAQPDKSGLPSDRFSAERPEGSISTLTIQRTEQRDSAMYRCASSHSGGSDTQYFGPGTRLTVL.

As to this clone: An end of the junction does not agree with germline; a read error may underlie this. V is TRBV6-1 and J is TRBJ1-5; a weak D match, TRBD1 (5 bases). The CDR3 has 12 residues. Germline CDR1 MNHNS, CDR2 SASEGT. The DNA of the CDR3 is TGTGCCAGCAGTGAGGGGGGTCAGCCCCAGAATTTT. Protein: CASSEGGQPQNF.

The V gene is TRBV4-2, the J gene TRBJ2-1; unclear D gene. The germline V gene has CDR1 LGHNA and CDR2 YNFKEQ. The CDR3 runs to 13 residues. Trimming removed 0 bases from V and 10 bases from J, with 10 bases in between. The CDR3 region has the DNA TGTGCCAGCAGCCAAGATCGCCAGGTAGAGCAGTTCTTC. Amino acids: CASSQDRQVEQFF.

The genes are TRBV28 and TRBJ2-7; 9 bases are shared with TRBD1. The CDR3 is 16 amino acids. CDR1 MDHEN and CDR2 SYDVKM come from the germline V gene. V shed 3 bases, J shed 0 bases, and the junction held 6 bases outside the gene matches. This CDR3 is CASSLHRDRDSYEQYF. In nucleotides, the CDR3 is TGTGCCAGCAGTTTGCATAGGGACAGGGACTCCTACGAGCAGTACTTC. Using reference TRBV28 and TRBJ2-7 for the parts outside the CDR3, the full variable domain is DVKVTQSSRYLVKRTGEKVFLECVQDMDHENMFWYRQDPGLGLRLIYFSYDVKMKEKGDIPEGYSVSREKKERFSLILESASTNQTSMYLCASSLHRDRDSYEQYFGPGTRLTVT.